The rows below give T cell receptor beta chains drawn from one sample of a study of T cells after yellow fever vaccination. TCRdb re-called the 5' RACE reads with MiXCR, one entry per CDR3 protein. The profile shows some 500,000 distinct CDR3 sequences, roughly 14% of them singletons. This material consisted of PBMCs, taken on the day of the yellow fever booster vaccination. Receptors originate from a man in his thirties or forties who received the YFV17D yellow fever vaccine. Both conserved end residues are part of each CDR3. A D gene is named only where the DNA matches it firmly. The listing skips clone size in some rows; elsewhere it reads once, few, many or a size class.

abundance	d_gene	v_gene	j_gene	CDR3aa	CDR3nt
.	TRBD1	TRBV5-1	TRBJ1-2	CASSFSTGGNYGYTF	TGCGCCAGCAGCTTTTCGACAGGGGGGAACTATGGCTACACCTTC
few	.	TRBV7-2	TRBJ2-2	CASSSRQTNTGELFF	TGTGCCAGCAGCTCCAGACAAACGAACACCGGGGAGCTGTTTTTT
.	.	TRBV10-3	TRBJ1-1	CAIRTEGNTEAFF	TGTGCCATCAGGACGGAGGGGAACACTGAAGCTTTCTTT
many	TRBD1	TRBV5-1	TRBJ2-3	CASSRGQGVADTQYF	TGCGCCAGCAGCAGAGGACAGGGAGTGGCAGATACGCAGTATTTT
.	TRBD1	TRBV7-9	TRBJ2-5	CASSSTTGVETQYF	TGTGCCAGCAGCTCCACCACAGGGGTAGAGACCCAGTACTTC
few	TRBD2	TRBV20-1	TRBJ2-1	CSARYRLAGEQFF	TGCAGTGCTAGGTACAGACTAGCGGGGGAGCAGTTCTTC
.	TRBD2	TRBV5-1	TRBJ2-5	CASSLTPSGAQETQYF	TGCGCCAGCAGCTTGACTCCTAGCGGGGCCCAAGAGACCCAGTACTTC
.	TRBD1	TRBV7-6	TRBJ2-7	CASSPRTGVSYEQYF	TGTGCCAGCAGCCCTCGGACAGGGGTATCCTACGAGCAGTACTTC
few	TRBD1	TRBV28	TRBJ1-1	CASSLGQPDEAFF	TGTGCCAGCAGTTTGGGACAGCCCGATGAAGCTTTCTTT
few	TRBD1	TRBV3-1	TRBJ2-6	CASRGQGASGANVLTF	TGTGCCAGCAGGGGGCAGGGGGCATCTGGGGCCAACGTCCTGACTTTC
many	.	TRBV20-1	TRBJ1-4	CSASSRGGEKLFF	TGCAGTGCTAGTTCGAGGGGTGGTGAAAAACTGTTTTTT
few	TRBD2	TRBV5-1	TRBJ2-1	CASTPRLAGNNEQFF	TGCGCCAGCACCCCCAGACTAGCGGGAAACAATGAGCAGTTCTTC
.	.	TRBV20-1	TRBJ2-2	CSARYGGRDTGELFF	TGCAGTGCTAGATACGGGGGCCGGGACACCGGGGAGCTGTTTTTT
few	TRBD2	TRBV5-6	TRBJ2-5	CASSLFGRAPETQYF	TGTGCCAGCAGCTTGTTCGGGAGGGCCCCAGAGACCCAGTACTTC
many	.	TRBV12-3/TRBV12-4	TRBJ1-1	CASAPRQDTEAFF	TGTGCCAGCGCACCTCGTCAAGACACTGAAGCTTTCTTT
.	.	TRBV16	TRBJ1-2	CASSQPRGGSNYGYTF	TGTGCCAGCAGCCAGCCCCGGGGGGGGTCGAACTATGGCTACACCTTC
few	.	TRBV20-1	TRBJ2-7	CSARDERENYEQYF	TGCAGTGCTAGAGATGAACGGGAGAACTACGAGCAGTACTTC
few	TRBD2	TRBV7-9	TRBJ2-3	CASSPLKLAGGSDTQYF	TGTGCCAGCAGCCCCTTAAAACTAGCGGGAGGGTCAGATACGCAGTATTTT
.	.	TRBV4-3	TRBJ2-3	CASSQARPRGFRADTQYF	TGCGCCAGCAGCCAAGCTCGGCCCAGGGGTTTCAGGGCAGATACGCAGTATTTT
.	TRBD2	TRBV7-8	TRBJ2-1	CASSQPLAGGPSEQFF	TGTGCCAGCAGCCAACCACTAGCGGGAGGGCCCAGTGAGCAGTTCTTC
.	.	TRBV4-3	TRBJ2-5	CASSQDGSRETQYF	TGCGCCAGCAGCCAAGACGGAAGCAGGGAGACCCAGTACTTC
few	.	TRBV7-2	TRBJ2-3	CASSPGTVAKYF	TGTGCCAGCAGCCCGGGGACGGTAGCAAAGTATTTT
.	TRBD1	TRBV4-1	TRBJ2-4	CASSGGTGKNIQYF	TGCGCCAGCAGCGGCGGGACAGGGAAAAACATTCAGTACTTC
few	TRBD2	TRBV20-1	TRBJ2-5	CSANLAGVETQYF	TGCAGTGCTAATTTAGCGGGAGTGGAGACCCAGTACTTC
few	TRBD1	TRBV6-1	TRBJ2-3	CASRSRTGGERADTQYF	TGTGCCAGCAGATCTAGGACAGGGGGAGAGAGGGCAGATACGCAGTATTTT
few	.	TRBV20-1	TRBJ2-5	CSALGGRRQETQYF	TGCAGTGCCCTGGGGGGACGGCGCCAAGAGACCCAGTACTTC
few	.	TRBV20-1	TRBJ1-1	CSASQRRTEAFF	TGCAGTGCTAGCCAGCGTAGAACTGAAGCTTTCTTT
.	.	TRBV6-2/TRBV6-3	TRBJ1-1	CASRLQKNTEAFF	TGTGCCAGCAGACTACAAAAGAACACTGAAGCTTTCTTT
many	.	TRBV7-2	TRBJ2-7	CASSSQGFEQYF	TGTGCCAGCAGCTCGCAGGGTTTCGAGCAGTACTTC
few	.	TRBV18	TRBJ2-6	CASSPRGGNSGANVLTF	TGTGCCAGCTCACCGAGGGGCGGGAACTCTGGGGCCAACGTCCTGACTTTC
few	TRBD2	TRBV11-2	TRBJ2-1	CASSLVQQLIAGHNEQFF	TGTGCCAGCAGCTTAGTCCAACAACTAATAGCGGGACACAATGAGCAGTTCTTC
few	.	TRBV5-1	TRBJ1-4	CASSLYGATNEKLFF	TGCGCCAGCAGCCTCTATGGTGCAACTAATGAAAAACTGTTTTTT
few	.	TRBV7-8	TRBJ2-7	CASWDNSYEQYF	TGTGCCAGCTGGGACAACTCCTACGAGCAGTACTTC
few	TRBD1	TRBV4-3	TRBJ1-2	CASSQDPRTGEDGYTF	TGCGCCAGCAGCCAAGATCCTAGGACAGGGGAGGATGGCTACACCTTC
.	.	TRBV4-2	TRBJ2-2	CASSRTIYTGELFF	TGTGCCAGCAGCAGAACGATTTACACCGGGGAGCTGTTTTTT
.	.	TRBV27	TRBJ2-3	CASSSAGWSTDTQYF	TGTGCCAGCAGTTCGGCAGGGTGGAGCACAGATACGCAGTATTTT
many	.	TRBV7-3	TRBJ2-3	CASSLSPTDTQYF	TGTGCCAGCAGCTTAAGCCCTACAGATACGCAGTATTTT
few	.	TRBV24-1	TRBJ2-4	CATSDPEQGGNIQYF	TGTGCCACCAGTGACCCCGAGCAGGGGGGGAACATTCAGTACTTC
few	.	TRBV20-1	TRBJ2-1	CSARGRAGFNEQFF	TGCAGTGCTAGAGGTCGGGCGGGATTCAATGAGCAGTTCTTC
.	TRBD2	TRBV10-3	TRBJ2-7	CAITSSGTPGGQYF	TGTGCCATCACGTCTAGCGGGACTCCGGGGGGGCAGTACTTC
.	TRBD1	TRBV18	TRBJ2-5	CASSPGTGAGETQYF	TGTGCCAGCTCACCCGGGACAGGCGCCGGAGAGACCCAGTACTTC
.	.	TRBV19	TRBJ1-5	CASSMSIIQPQHF	TGTGCCAGTAGTATGTCAATAATTCAGCCCCAGCATTTT
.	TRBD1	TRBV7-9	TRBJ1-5	CASSLQAGGEGQPQHF	TGTGCCAGCAGCTTACAGGCAGGGGGCGAGGGGCAGCCCCAGCATTTT
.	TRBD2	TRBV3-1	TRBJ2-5	CASSQDWTSGETQYF	TGTGCCAGCAGCCAAGATTGGACTAGCGGGGAGACCCAGTACTTC
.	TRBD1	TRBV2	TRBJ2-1	CASTDWSGTGGMGEQFF	TGTGCCAGCACAGATTGGTCGGGGACAGGGGGTATGGGGGAGCAGTTCTTC
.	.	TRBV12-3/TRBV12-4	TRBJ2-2	CASSFYSGELFF	TGTGCCAGCAGTTTTTACAGCGGGGAGCTGTTTTTT
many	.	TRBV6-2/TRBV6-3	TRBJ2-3	CASRLARFPDTQYF	TGTGCCAGCAGGCTGGCTCGTTTCCCAGATACGCAGTATTTT